This T cell receptor (beta chain) was recorded in a study of graft-versus-host responses after intestinal transplantation. Study context: All of the recipients had induction that used anti-thymocyte globulin, then tacrolimus and steroids for about 3 years. Overall study findings and caveats: GvH clones were identified in recipient marrow, with some first appearing in ileum or blood. An association linked early post-transplant HvG declines with peak circulating GvH clone levels. When patients had graft-donor T cell macrochimerism, their allografts held high graft-versus-host to host-versus-graft clonal ratios.

Repertoires were generated with immunoSEQ multiplex PCR, while TCRdb's copy carries only in-frame clones and drops some. In the table there are around 97,000 clones, approximately 93% of which are singletons. Notes on this clone: The antigen is not known.

Germline CDR1 is PRHDT and CDR2 is FYEKMQ (reference sequence). The V and J ends lost 4 bases and 4 bases, in that order; junction bases with no gene match: 9. CDR3 length equals 18 residues. This clonotype was sampled from a human donor who received an intestinal transplant. This chain connects TRBV13 to TRBJ2-2; 13 nucleotides align to TRBD2. Sample: unstimulated CD8+ T cells sorted from spleen or lymph node cells, taken before intestinal transplant. CDR3 region: CASSSSLGLAGPTGELFF. The CDR3 nucleotides read TGTGCCAGCAGCTCCTCTCTGGGACTAGCGGGGCCCACCGGGGAGCTGTTTTTT.